What follows describes a single T cell receptor (beta chain). This clone was seen a single time. The antigen it recognizes is unknown. Qualities for individual bases were not recorded, and no much larger clone is one base off. The data are from a study of Ad26.COV2.S vaccination and SARS-CoV-2 variants (dated by TCRdb to 2020 to 2022). The study in broad terms: Vaccine-arm donors were drawn from COV1001, a multicentre, randomized, double-blind, placebo-controlled phase I-IIa trial of Ad26.COV2.S in healthy adults. Investigators did not know the trial group allocation while performing experiments and assessing outcomes. Participants in the trial were split at random into five groups of five each, receiving low-dose or high-dose Ad26.COV2.S once or twice, or else placebo on both occasions. Dosing of Ad26.COV2.S was intramuscular, at either 5x10^10 or 1x10^11 viral particles, delivered as one shot or as two shots spaced 56 days apart. A total of 32 samples were included in the TCR-sequenced set, comprising roughly 20 Ad26.COV2.S vaccine recipients, 5 placebo recipients and 8 SARS-CoV-2 convalescent individuals. TCRbeta repertoire sequencing served as the tool for gauging how specific and how broad the SARS-CoV-2-reactive T cell receptors were following Ad26.COV2.S vaccination. What the authors observed across the whole study: Vaccine and placebo recipients had comparable non-spike TCR breadth, which fits with the vaccine containing only spike. It was noted by the authors that total T cell responses may have been underestimated by the TCR breadth and depth analyses. Substantial breadth of spike-specific CD8+ and CD4+ T cell responses was reported after vaccination. Ad26.COV2.S recipients had higher spike-specific TCR breadth than placebo recipients (P = 0.0014). Comparing responses between vaccine doses or regimens was not something the study was powered to do.

The intended sense of this specimen's treatment or condition label: 19 received Ad26.COV2.S at low or high dose, single or two shots; about five received placebo; per-sample allocation not given. For vaccine and placebo recipients, repertoires were sequenced using samples collected on day 63 after the first injection. Between 29 July and 7 August 2020, Cohort 1b enrolled about two dozen adults aged 18-55 years at one site in Boston, USA. Ad26.COV2.S was a replication-incompetent adenovirus type 26 vector that expressed a prefusion-stabilized SARS-CoV-2 spike protein derived from the original Wuhan strain. The immunoSEQ Assay was used to sequence TCRbeta CDR3 regions. After extraction, genomic DNA underwent amplification by bias-controlled multiplex PCR, followed by high-throughput sequencing. The original methods were these. To quantify the absolute abundance of every unique TCRbeta CDR3 region, sequences were collapsed and filtered. T cell fraction was estimated by normalizing TCRbeta template counts to usable DNA, with usable DNA measured through amplification of reference genes found in all nucleated cells. Repertoire TCRs were annotated as SARS-CoV-2-specific by exact matching of V gene, CDR3 amino acid sequence and J gene to a known reactive TCR set. MIRA supplied the reference SARS-CoV-2 TCR set, which was filtered for enrichment in COVID-19-positive ImmuneCODE repertoires so that public or cross-reactive TCRs were removed. Using the MIRA antigens, annotated TCRs were further analysed by specific ORF or by position within an ORF. Depth was the summed frequency of annotated unique rearrangements, while breadth was defined as annotated unique rearrangements over total unique productive rearrangements. Two-sided Wilcoxon rank-sum tests were used to compare TCR breadth between groups. This is the immuneACCESS table as TCRdb keeps it, with only in-frame sequences that have V and J called. A part of the clones is gone; compared with another copy, unresolved V genes explain less than half, and the rest is unexplained. The V and J calls and clone size are taken from that table; D and trimming were inferred from the DNA. The sample has about 400,000 clones on record, approximately 91% of them singletons. The ten largest account for approximately 1.9% of the sample.

The CDR3 goes from the cysteine to the phenylalanine over 16 residues. Only CDR3 DNA is held: 48 bases, read in frame from base 1. The germline V gene provides CDR1 LGHNA and CDR2 YNFKEQ. Compared with germline, V lacks 0 bases and J lacks 5 bases; bases without a gene match: 5. Specimen: peripheral blood, collected in a trial of Ad26.COV2.S vaccine versus placebo. The TCR was taken from a person aged 18-60 years who received the Ad26.COV2.S COVID-19 vaccine or a placebo. The rearranged chain carries TRBV4-2 and TRBJ2-7, with 12 bases aligning to TRBD2. The CDR3 protein sequence reads: CASSQDRRTSGDEQYF. The DNA sequence is given as TGTGCCAGCAGCCAAGATCGAAGGACTAGCGGGGACGAGCAGTACTTC.